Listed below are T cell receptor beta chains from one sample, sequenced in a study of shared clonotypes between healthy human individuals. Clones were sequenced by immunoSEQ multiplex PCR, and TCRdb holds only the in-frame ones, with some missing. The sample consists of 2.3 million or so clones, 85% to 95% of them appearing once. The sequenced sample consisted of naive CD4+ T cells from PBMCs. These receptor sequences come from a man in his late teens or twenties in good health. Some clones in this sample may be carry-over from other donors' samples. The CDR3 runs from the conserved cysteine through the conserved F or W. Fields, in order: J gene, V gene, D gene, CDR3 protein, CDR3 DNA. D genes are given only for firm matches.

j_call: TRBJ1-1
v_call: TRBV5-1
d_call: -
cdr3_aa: CASSRSMENTEAFF
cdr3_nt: TGCGCCAGCAGCCGATCTATGGAGAACACTGAAGCTTTCTTT

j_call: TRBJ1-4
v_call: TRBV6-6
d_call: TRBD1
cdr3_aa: CASSLDRRWEKLFF
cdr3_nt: TGTGCCAGCAGCTTGGACAGGCGGTGGGAAAAACTGTTTTTT

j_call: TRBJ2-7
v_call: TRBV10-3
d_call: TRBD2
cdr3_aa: CAISESASGTSYEQYF
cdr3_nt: TGTGCCATCAGTGAGTCGGCTAGCGGGACCTCCTACGAGCAGTACTTC

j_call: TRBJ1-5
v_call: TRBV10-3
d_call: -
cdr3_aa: CATRGRRFGNSNQPQHF
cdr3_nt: TGTGCTACTAGGGGCCGGAGATTTGGCAATAGCAATCAGCCCCAGCATTTT

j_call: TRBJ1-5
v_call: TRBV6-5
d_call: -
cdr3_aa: CASRAGQISQGSQHF
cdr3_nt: TGTGCCAGCAGGGCAGGTCAAATCTCCCAGGGGTCCCAGCATTTT

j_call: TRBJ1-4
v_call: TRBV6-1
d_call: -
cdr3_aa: CASLKANEKLFF
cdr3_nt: TGTGCCAGCCTGAAAGCAAACGAAAAACTGTTTTTT

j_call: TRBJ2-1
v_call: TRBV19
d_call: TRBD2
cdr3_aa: CASSMTSGRSIEQFF
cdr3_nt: TGTGCCAGTAGTATGACTAGCGGGCGGTCGATTGAGCAGTTCTTC

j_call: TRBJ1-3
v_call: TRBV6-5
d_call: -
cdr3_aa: CASSGQEPRNTIYF
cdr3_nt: TGTGCCAGCAGTGGTCAAGAACCTCGAAACACCATATATTTT

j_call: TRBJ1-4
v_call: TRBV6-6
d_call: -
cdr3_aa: CASSRPTNEKLFF
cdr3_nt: TGTGCCAGCAGTCGACCAACTAATGAAAAACTGTTTTTT

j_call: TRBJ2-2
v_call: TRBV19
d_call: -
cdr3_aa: CASSIAGKGTGELFF
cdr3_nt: TGTGCCAGTAGTATTGCGGGAAAGGGCACCGGGGAGCTGTTTTTT

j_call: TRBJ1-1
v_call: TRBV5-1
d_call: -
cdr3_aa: CASSLAVESAEAFF
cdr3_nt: TGCGCCAGCAGCTTGGCGGTGGAAAGCGCTGAAGCTTTCTTT

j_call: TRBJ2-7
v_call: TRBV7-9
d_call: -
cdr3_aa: CASSLAPGSYEQYF
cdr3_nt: TGTGCCAGCAGTTTAGCCCCGGGGTCCTACGAGCAGTACTTC

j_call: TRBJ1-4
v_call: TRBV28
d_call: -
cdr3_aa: CASRPPGSYEKLFF
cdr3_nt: TGTGCCAGCAGACCCCCCGGCAGCTATGAAAAACTGTTTTTT

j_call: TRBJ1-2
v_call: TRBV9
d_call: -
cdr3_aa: CASSVGGTLNNYGYTF
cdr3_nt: TGTGCCAGCAGCGTAGGAGGGACTCTAAACAACTATGGCTACACCTTC

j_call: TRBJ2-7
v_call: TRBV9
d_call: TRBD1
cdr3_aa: CASSEGQSYYEQYF
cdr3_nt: TGTGCCAGCAGCGAGGGACAGTCCTACTACGAGCAGTACTTC

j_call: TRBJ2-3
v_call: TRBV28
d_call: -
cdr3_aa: CASSLLGGSTDTQYF
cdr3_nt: TGTGCCAGCAGTTTATTAGGAGGTAGCACAGATACGCAGTATTTT

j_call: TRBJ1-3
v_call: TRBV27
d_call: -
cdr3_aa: CASSSLNRNTIYF
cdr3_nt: TGTGCCAGCAGTTCCCTCAATCGAAACACCATATATTTT

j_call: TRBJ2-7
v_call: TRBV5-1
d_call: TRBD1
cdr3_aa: CASSLRTGGNLYEQYF
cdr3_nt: TGCGCCAGCAGCTTGCGGACAGGGGGCAACCTCTACGAGCAGTACTTC

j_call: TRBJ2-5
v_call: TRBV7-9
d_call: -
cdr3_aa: CASSLGVLARREETQYF
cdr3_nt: TGTGCCAGCAGCCTGGGCGTTTTAGCCCGGAGGGAAGAGACCCAGTACTTC

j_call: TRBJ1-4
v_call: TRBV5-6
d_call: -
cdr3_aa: CASSPPLSRGNEKLFF
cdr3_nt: TGTGCCAGCAGCCCCCCCCTTAGCAGGGGCAACGAAAAACTGTTTTTT

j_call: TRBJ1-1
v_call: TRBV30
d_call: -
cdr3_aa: CAWTAQIRRGEAFF
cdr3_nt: TGTGCCTGGACTGCGCAGATCCGGCGAGGTGAAGCTTTCTTT

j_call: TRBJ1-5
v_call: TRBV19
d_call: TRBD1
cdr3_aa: CASSSTGGSNQPQHF
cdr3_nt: TGTGCCAGTAGTTCAACAGGGGGTAGCAATCAGCCCCAGCATTTT

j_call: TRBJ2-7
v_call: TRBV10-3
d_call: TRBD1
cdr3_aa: CAIRGTGPGTYEQYF
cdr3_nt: TGTGCCATCAGGGGGACAGGGCCTGGGACCTACGAGCAGTACTTC

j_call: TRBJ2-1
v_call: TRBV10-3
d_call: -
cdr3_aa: CAITGSSEQFF
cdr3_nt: TGTGCCATCACCGGGAGTTCTGAGCAGTTCTTC

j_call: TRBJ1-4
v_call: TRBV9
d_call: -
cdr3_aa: CAGSPQTGLFGEKLFF
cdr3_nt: TGTGCCGGCAGCCCCCAGACAGGACTTTTTGGTGAAAAACTGTTTTTT

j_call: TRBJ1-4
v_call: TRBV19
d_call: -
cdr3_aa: CASSIFSNEKLFF
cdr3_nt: TGTGCCAGTAGTATTTTCAGTAATGAAAAACTGTTTTTT

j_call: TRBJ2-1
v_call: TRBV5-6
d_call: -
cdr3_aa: CASSLAGSWAPALF
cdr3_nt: TGTGCCAGCAGCTTGGCGGGGTCGTGGGCCCCAGCCCTCTTC